Here is one T cell receptor (beta chain) with its context. Its specificity is unknown. These data come from a study of PD-1 blockade in classical Hodgkin lymphoma. Stated time point: newly diagnosed, previously untreated cHL patient sample. PBMCs from patients with newly diagnosed, untreated classical Hodgkin lymphoma served as a comparison group for the relapsed/refractory trial patients. CDR1 and CDR2 (germline): SGHDN, FVKESK. V was trimmed by 1 base and J by 2 bases, leaving 3 bases between them. CDR3 length: 13 residues. General study findings and limits: The causes of the repertoire differences, possibly disease activity or prior therapy, remain undefined. Before treatment, TCR diversity in newly diagnosed patients was reportedly lower than in healthy donors.

Data came from immunoSEQ multiplex PCR; TCRdb stores just in-frame clones and leaves some out. The sample has around 17,000 clones, 80% to 95% seen once. The receptor was isolated from a human donor with classical Hodgkin lymphoma. The V call is TRBV14, the J call TRBJ1-3, with D unclear. Specimen: peripheral blood mononuclear cells (PBMCs). This CDR3 is CASSQGAGNTIYF. The CDR3 coding sequence is TGTGCCAGCAGCCAAGGGGCTGGAAACACCATATATTTT. Variable domain in full (rest from reference TRBV14 and TRBJ1-3): EAGVTQFPSHSVIEKGQTVTLRCDPISGHDNLYWYRRVMGKEIKFLLHFVKESKQDESGMPNNRFLAERTGGTYSTLKVQPAELEDSGVYFCASSQGAGNTIYFGEGSWLTVV.